This T cell receptor beta chain was sequenced during a study of cytomegalovirus exposure and HLA in healthy donors. Trimming left V 0 bases short and J 8 bases short, with 6 bases between. The germline V gene encodes CDR1 SGHRS and CDR2 YFSETQ. This CDR3 has 12 amino acids. The PCR made use of 60 Vbeta and 13 Jbeta primers. The assay was immunoSEQ multiplex PCR, and TCRdb's table has in-frame clones only and misses some. This sample carries about 130,000 clones, around 80% of them seen once, and the ten largest clones take less than 2%. The chain uses TRBV5-1 and TRBJ1-3; D is unclear. The sequence was obtained from a female donor in good health and CMV-seropositive. Sequencing input: PBMCs. In DNA form, the CDR3 reads TGCGCCAGCAGCTTGGAAGCGGACACCATATATTTT. Protein: CASSLEADTIYF.